This T cell receptor (beta chain) was captured by sequencing in a study of CD8 T cells in ankylosing spondylitis. Regarding the study as a whole: For ankylosing spondylitis blood, a TCR beta motif of seven to nine highly homologous variants appeared characteristic. Reports of some motif variants in reactive arthritis synovial fluid and blood predate this one. As reported, disease-linked clones showed significant enrichment in matched ankylosing spondylitis synovial fluid. Clones that were linked to disease were CD8+ and were relatively rare in peripheral blood.

With respect to this clonotype: As yet, its antigen is unknown.

The CDR3 has 13 residues. Trimming left V 9 bases short and J 2 bases short, with 12 bases between. Per the germline V gene, CDR1 is SGHNT and CDR2 is YENEEA. It was by quantitative 5'-RACE with molecular barcodes that TCR beta libraries were made. Each CDR3 protein gets one entry after TCRdb re-called the 5' RACE reads with MiXCR. The data hold roughly 440,000 distinct CDR3 sequences, with 15% to 20% observed a single time. This rearrangement joins TRBV11-3 to TRBJ2-3, with D unclear. Sequenced: blood, either unsorted or a sorted T cell fraction (not recorded which). The receptor's source is a male donor with ankylosing spondylitis. The CDR3 bases are TGTGCCAGTCGAAGTTCGGACACAGATACGCAGTATTTT. Its protein product is CASRSSDTDTQYF.